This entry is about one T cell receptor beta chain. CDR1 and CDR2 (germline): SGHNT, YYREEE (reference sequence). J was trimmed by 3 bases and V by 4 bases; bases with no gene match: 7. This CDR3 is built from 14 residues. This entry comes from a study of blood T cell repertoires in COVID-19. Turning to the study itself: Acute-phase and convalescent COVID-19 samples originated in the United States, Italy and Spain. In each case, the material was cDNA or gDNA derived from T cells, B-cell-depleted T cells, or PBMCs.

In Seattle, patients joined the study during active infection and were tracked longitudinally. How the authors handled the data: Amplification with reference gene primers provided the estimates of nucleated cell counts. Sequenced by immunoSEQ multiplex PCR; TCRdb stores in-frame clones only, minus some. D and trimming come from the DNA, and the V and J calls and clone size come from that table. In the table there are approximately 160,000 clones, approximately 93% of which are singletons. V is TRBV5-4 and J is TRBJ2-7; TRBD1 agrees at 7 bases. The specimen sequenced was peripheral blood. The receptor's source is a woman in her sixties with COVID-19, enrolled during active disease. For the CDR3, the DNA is TGTGCCAGCAGCCCCCGGGACAGTGGCTACGAGCAGTACTTC. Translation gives CASSPRDSGYEQYF.